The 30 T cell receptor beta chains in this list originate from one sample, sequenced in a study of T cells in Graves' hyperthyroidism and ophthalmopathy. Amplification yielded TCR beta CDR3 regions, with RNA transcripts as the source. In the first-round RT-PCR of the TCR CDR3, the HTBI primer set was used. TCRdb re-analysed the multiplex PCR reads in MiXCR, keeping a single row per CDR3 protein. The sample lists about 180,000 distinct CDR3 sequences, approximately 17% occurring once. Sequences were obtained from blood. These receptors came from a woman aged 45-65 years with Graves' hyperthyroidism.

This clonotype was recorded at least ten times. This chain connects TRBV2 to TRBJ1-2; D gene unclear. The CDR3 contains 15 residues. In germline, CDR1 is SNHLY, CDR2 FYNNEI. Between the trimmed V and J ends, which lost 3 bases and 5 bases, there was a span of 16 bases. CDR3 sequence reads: CASSDFSTEKYGYTF. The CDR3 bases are TGTGCCAGCAGTGACTTCAGTACGGAGAAATATGGCTACACCTTC.

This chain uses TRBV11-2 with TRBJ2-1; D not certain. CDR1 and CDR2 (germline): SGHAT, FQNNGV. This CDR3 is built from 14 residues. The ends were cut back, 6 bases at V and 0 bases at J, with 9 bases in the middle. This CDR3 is CASRPLSSYNEQFF. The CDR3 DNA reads TGTGCCAGCAGACCCCTAAGCTCCTACAATGAGCAGTTCTTC.

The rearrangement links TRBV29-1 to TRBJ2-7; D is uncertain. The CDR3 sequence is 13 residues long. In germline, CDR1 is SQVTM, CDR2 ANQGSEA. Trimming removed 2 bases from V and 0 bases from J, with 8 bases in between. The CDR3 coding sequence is TGCAGCGTTGAAATCCACAGCTCCTACGAGCAGTACTTC. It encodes CSVEIHSSYEQYF.

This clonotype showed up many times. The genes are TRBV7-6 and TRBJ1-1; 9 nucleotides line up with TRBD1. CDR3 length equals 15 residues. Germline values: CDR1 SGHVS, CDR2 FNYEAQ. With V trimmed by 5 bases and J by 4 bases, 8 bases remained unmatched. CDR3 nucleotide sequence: TGTGCCAGCAGCCCGGGACAGGGACGGCGCACTGAAGCTTTCTTT. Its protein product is CASSPGQGRRTEAFF.

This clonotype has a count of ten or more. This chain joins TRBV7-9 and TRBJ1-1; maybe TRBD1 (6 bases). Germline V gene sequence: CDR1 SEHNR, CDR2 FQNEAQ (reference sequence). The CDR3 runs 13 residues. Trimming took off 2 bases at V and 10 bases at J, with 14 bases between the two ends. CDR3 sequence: CASSLPGARGAFF. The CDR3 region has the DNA TGTGCCAGCAGCTTACCAGGGGCGAGGGGAGCTTTCTTT.

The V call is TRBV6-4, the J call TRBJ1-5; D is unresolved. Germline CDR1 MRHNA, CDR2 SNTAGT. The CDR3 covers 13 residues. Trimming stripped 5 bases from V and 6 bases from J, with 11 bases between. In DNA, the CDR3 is TGTGCCAGCAGTTCCGAAGGGATTCAGCCCCAGCATTTT. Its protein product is CASSSEGIQPQHF.

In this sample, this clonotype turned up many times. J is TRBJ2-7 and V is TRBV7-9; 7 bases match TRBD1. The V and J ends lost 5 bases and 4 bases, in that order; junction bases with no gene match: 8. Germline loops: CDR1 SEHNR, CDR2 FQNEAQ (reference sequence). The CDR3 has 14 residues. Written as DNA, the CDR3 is TGTGCCAGCAGCCCCGACAGGGCCCATTACGAGCAGTACTTC. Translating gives CASSPDRAHYEQYF.

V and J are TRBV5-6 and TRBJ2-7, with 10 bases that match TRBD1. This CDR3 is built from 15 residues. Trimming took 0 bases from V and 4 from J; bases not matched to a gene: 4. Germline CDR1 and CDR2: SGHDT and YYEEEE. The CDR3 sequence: CASSLDRQGAYEQYF. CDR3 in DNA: TGTGCCAGCAGCTTGGATAGACAGGGGGCTTACGAGCAGTACTTC.

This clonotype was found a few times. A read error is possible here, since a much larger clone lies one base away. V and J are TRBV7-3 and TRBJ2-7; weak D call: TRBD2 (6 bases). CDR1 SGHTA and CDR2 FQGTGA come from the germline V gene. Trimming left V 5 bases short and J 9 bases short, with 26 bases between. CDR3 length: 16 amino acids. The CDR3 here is CASSPKGSSGLKGQYF. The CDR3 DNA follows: TGTGCCAGCAGCCCCAAGGGGTCGAGCGGGTTGAAGGGGCAGTACTTC. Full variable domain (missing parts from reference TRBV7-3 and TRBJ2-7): GAGVSQTPSNKVTEKGKYVELRCDPISGHTALYWYRQSLGQGPEFLIYFQGTGAADDSGLPNDRFFAVRPEGSVSTLKIQRTERGDSAVYLCASSPKGSSGLKGQYFGPGTRLTVT.

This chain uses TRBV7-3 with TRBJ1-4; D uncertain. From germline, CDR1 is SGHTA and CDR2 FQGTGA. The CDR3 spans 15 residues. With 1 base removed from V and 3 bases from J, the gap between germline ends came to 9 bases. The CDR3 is CASSLNGMSNEKLFF. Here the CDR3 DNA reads TGTGCCAGCAGCTTAAACGGAATGTCTAATGAAAAACTGTTTTTT.

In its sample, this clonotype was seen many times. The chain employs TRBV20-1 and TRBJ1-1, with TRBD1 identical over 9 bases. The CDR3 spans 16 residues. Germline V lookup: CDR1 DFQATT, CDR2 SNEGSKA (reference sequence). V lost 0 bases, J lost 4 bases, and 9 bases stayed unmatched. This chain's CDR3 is CSARDGDRVRATEAFF. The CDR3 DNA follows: TGCAGTGCTAGAGATGGGGACAGGGTTAGGGCCACTGAAGCTTTCTTT.

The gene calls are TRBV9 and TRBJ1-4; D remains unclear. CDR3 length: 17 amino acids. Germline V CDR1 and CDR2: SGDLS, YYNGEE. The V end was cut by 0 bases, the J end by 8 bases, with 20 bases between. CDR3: CASSVGWMGSPAEKLFF. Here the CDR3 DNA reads TGTGCCAGCAGCGTAGGGTGGATGGGCAGCCCTGCGGAAAAACTGTTTTTT.

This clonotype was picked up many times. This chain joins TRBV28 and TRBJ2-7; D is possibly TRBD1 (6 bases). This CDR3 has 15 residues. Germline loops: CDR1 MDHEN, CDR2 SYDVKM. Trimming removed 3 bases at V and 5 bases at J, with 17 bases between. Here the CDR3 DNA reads TGTGCCAGCAGTTTGATATCAGGGGCGCGTAACGAGCAGTACTTC. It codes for CASSLISGARNEQYF.

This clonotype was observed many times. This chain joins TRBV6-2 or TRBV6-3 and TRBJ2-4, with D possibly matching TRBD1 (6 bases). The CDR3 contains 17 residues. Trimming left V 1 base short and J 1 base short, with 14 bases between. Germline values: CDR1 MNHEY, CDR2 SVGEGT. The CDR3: CASSYYPFDRAKNIQYF. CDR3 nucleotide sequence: TGTGCCAGCAGTTACTACCCCTTTGACAGGGCCAAAAACATTCAGTACTTC.

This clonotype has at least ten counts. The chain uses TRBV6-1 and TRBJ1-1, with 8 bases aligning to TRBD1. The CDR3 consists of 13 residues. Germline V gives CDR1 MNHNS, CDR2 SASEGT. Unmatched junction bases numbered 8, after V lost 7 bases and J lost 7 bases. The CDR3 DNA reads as TGTGCCAGCAAGAGCAGGGGGCTTCTTGAAGCTTTCTTT. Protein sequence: CASKSRGLLEAFF.

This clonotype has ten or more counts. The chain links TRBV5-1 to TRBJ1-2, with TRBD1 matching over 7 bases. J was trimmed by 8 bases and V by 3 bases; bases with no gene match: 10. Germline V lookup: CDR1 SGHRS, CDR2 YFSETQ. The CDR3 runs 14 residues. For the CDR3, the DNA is TGCGCCAGCAGCTCCAGGACAGGCGATAGGGGCTACACCTTC. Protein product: CASSSRTGDRGYTF.

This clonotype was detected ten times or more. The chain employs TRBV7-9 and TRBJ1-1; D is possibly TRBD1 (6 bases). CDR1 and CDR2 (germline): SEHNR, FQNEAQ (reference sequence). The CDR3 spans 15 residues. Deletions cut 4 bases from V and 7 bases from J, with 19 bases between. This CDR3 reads CASSWSGTPKGEAFF. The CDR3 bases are TGTGCCAGCAGCTGGTCCGGGACACCTAAGGGTGAAGCTTTCTTT.

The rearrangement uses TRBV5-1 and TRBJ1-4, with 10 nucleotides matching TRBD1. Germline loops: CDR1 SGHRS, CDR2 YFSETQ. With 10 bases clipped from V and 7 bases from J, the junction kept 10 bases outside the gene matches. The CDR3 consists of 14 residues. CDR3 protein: CAEHRDRGFEKLFF. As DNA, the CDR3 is TGCGCCGAACACCGGGACAGGGGTTTTGAAAAACTGTTTTTT.

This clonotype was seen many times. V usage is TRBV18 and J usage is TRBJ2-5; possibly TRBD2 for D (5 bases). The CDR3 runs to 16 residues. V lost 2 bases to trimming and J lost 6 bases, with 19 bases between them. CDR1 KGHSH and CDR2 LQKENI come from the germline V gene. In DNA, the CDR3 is TGTGCCAGCTCACCAGCTGTGGCCGCGCGAGGGAAGACCCAGTACTTC. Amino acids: CASSPAVAARGKTQYF.

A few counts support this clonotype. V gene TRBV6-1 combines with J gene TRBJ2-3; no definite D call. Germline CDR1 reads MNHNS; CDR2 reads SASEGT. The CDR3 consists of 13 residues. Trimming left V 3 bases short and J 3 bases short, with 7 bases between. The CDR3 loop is CASSDQGTDTQYF. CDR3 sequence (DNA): TGTGCCAGCAGTGACCAAGGGACAGATACGCAGTATTTT.

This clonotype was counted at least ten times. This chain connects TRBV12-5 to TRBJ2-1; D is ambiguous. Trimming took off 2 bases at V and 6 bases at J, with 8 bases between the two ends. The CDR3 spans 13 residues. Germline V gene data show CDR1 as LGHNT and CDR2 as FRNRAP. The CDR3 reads CASGLSVGNEQFF. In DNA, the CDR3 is TGTGCTAGTGGTTTGTCGGTAGGCAATGAGCAGTTCTTC. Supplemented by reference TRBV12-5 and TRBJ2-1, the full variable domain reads DARVTQTPRHKVTEMGQEVTMRCQPILGHNTVFWYRQTMMQGLELLAYFRNRAPLDDSGMPKDRFSAEMPDATLATLKIQPSEPRDSAVYFCASGLSVGNEQFFGPGTRLTVL.

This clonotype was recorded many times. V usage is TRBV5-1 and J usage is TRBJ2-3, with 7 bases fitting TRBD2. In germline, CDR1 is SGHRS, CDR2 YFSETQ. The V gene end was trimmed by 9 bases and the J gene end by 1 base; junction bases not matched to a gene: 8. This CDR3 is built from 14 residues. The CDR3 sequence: CATRLAKGTDTQYF. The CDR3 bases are TGCGCCACCCGACTAGCTAAGGGCACAGATACGCAGTATTTT.

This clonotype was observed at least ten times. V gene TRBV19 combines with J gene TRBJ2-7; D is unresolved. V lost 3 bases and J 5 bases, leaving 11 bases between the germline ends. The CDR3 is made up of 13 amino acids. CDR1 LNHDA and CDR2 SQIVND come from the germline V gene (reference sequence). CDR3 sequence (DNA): TGTGCCAGTAGTATTCTGGCCTTCGACGAGCAGTACTTC. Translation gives CASSILAFDEQYF.

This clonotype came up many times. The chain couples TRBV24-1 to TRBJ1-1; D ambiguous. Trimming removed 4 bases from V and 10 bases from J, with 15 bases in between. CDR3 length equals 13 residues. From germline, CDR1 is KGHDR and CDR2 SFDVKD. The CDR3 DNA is TGTGCCACCAGTGACCCCGGGCTGAGGATAGCTTTCTTT. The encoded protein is CATSDPGLRIAFF.

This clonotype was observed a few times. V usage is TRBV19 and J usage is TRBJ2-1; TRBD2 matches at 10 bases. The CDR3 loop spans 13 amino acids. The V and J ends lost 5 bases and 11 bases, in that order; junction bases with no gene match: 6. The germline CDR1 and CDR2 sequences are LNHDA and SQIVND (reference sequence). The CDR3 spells CASSSERGGKQFF. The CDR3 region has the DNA TGTGCCAGTAGTTCCGAGCGGGGGGGTAAGCAGTTCTTC.

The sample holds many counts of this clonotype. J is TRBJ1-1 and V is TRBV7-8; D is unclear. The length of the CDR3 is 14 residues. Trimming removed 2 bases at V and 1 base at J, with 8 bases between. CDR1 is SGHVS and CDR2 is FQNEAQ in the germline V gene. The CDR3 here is CASSLIGSNTEAFF. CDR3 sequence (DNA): TGTGCCAGCAGCTTAATAGGGTCGAACACTGAAGCTTTCTTT.

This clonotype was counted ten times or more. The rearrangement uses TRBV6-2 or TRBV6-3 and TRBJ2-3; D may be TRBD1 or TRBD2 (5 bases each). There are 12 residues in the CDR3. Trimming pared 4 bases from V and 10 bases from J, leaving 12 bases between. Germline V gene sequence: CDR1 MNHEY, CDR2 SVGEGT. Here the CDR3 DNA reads TGTGCCAGCAGTTCTCCGGGACGGCCGCAGTATTTT. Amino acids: CASSSPGRPQYF.

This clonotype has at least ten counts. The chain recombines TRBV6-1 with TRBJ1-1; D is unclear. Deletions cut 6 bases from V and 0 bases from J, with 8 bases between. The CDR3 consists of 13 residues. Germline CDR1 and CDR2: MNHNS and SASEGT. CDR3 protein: CASSHQVNTEAFF. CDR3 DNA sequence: TGTGCCAGCAGCCACCAGGTGAACACTGAAGCTTTCTTT.

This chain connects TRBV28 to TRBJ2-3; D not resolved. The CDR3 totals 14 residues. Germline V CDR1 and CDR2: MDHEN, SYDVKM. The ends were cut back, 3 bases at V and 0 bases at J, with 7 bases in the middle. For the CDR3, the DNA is TGTGCCAGCAGTTTCCTAGGAAGCACAGATACGCAGTATTTT. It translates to CASSFLGSTDTQYF.

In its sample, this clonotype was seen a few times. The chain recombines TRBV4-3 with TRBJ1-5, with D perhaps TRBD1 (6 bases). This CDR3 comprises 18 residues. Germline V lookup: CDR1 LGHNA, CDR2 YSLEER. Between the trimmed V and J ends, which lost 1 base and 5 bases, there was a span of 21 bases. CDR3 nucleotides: TGCGCCAGCAGCCAAGCCTTACAGGGTTACGAGGAATATCAGCCCCAGCATTTT. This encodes CASSQALQGYEEYQPQHF.